These 13 T cell receptor beta chains were sequenced from one sample in a study of breast tumors, draining lymph nodes, adjacent tissues. Each CDR3 protein is one row after TCRdb ran MiXCR on the multiplex PCR reads. The table includes fewer than 150,000 distinct CDR3 sequences, 21% detected once. Samples came from axillary lymph nodes draining the breast cancer. The sample taken for sequencing was axillary lymph node tissue. The origin of the receptors is a female donor with breast cancer. Some clones in this sample may be carry-over from other donors' samples.

Points on this clonotype: A read error may explain this, as a much larger clone is one base away. The chain combines TRBV6-6 with TRBJ1-2; D may be TRBD1 (5 bases). This CDR3 comprises 14 residues. The V gene's germline CDR1 is MNHNY and CDR2 SVGAGI (reference sequence). Trimming left V 3 bases short and J 2 bases short, with 10 bases between. The CDR3 region is CASSYTWGNYGYTF. The CDR3 DNA sequence: TGTGCCAGCAGTTATACATGGGGCAACTATGGCTACACCTTC.

The CDR3 is CASSPGLAGGSLPTIDNEQFF. The CDR3 DNA is TGCGCCAGCAGCCCCGGACTAGCGGGAGGGTCCCTACCGACAATCGACAATGAGCAGTTCTTC. The V gene is TRBV5-1, the J gene TRBJ2-1; 15 bases align to TRBD2. V shed 4 bases, J shed 5 bases, and the junction held 19 bases outside the gene matches. Germline V gene lookup returns CDR1 SGHRS and CDR2 YFSETQ. CDR3 length: 21 amino acids.

On this clonotype: A much larger clone differs from this one at a single base, so this may be a read error. The gene calls are TRBV20-1 and TRBJ2-2; perhaps TRBD2 as D (6 bases). V lost 1 base and J 6 bases, leaving 15 bases between the germline ends. The length of the CDR3 is 15 residues. Germline lookup yields CDR1 DFQATT and CDR2 SNEGSKA (reference sequence). The CDR3 sequence is CSARVPSRRAGELFF. CDR3 in DNA: TGCAGTGCTAGAGTCCCCAGCAGGAGGGCCGGGGAGCTGTTTTTT.

With respect to this clonotype: One base away lies a much larger clone, so this may be a sequencing read error. The chain carries TRBV5-4 and TRBJ2-1; 13 nucleotides line up with TRBD2. The CDR3 sequence is 17 residues long. Germline values: CDR1 SGHNT, CDR2 YYREEE (reference sequence). J lost 12 bases, V lost 2 bases, and 14 bases had no gene match. The CDR3 nucleotides are TGTGCCAGCAGCTTAGGACTAGCGGGAGTCGGGGGGGATGTGCAGTTCTTC. Its translation is CASSLGLAGVGGDVQFF.

This clonotype turned up a few times. J is TRBJ2-5 and V is TRBV5-8, with 11 bases matching TRBD2. The CDR3 totals 17 residues. V shed 2 bases, J shed 5 bases, and the junction held 11 bases outside the gene matches. Germline assignment: CDR1 SGHTS and CDR2 YDEGEE. The CDR3 here is CASSFLAGGISRETQYF. The CDR3 region has the DNA TGTGCCAGCAGCTTTCTAGCGGGAGGTATCAGCCGGGAGACCCAGTACTTC.

This clonotype was counted many times. CDR3 DNA sequence: TGCAGTGCTACATCCCGGGACAGGGGGCTTAACTATGGCTACACCTTC. Encoded protein: CSATSRDRGLNYGYTF. The chain joins TRBV20-1 to TRBJ1-2, with 12 bases aligning to TRBD1. Looked up from germline, CDR1 is DFQATT and CDR2 is SNEGSKA (reference sequence). This CDR3 region has 16 residues. With V trimmed by 4 bases and J by 1 base, 7 bases remained unmatched.

Ten or more counts support this clonotype. The genes are TRBV20-1 and TRBJ1-2; 7 positions agree with TRBD1. Germline V gene sequence: CDR1 DFQATT, CDR2 SNEGSKA (reference sequence). The CDR3 has 14 amino acids. V gave up 3 bases and J gave up 2 bases; unmatched junction bases: 6. This CDR3 reads CSASTRQGNYGYTF. CDR3 sequence (DNA): TGCAGTGCTAGTACAAGACAGGGAAACTATGGCTACACCTTC.

This clonotype was found many times. This chain links TRBV5-4 with TRBJ2-2; possible D gene TRBD1, 6 bases. The CDR3 has 14 residues. Trimming cost V 0 bases and J 8 bases, with 11 bases left between them. Germline CDR1 and CDR2: SGHNT and YYREEE (reference sequence). CDR3 loop: CASSLERGRGELFF. CDR3 nucleotide sequence: TGTGCCAGCAGCTTGGAAAGGGGGAGAGGGGAGCTGTTTTTT.

V and J are TRBV18 and TRBJ1-2; 9 nucleotides match TRBD1. The CDR3 is 16 amino acids. Germline V gives CDR1 KGHSH, CDR2 LQKENI. V trimming: 4 bases; J trimming: 4 bases; junction bases outside the gene matches: 10. The CDR3 loop is CASSLPRDRVPYGYTF. CDR3 nucleotides: TGTGCCAGCTCACTCCCCCGGGACAGGGTTCCCTATGGCTACACCTTC.

This clonotype was detected many times. The chain uses TRBV2 and TRBJ2-2; 7 nucleotides align to TRBD1. The CDR3 is 15 amino acids. Unmatched junction bases numbered 9, after V lost 6 bases and J lost 5 bases. CDR1 is SNHLY, CDR2 FYNNEI, per germline. The chain's CDR3 is CASSDRVWGTGELFF. The CDR3 coding sequence is TGTGCCAGCAGCGACAGGGTCTGGGGGACCGGGGAGCTGTTTTTT.

In this sample, this clonotype turned up many times. V gene TRBV6-1 combines with J gene TRBJ1-2; D remains ambiguous. Germline lookup yields CDR1 MNHNS and CDR2 SASEGT. The CDR3 contains 15 residues. Trimming pared 7 bases from V and 1 base from J, leaving 16 bases between. The CDR3 protein is CASTLDTYGNYGYTF. The CDR3 nucleotides read TGTGCCAGCACCCTAGACACATACGGTAACTATGGCTACACCTTC.

This chain connects TRBV18 to TRBJ1-1, with D hard to call. With 2 bases removed from V and 0 bases from J, the gap between germline ends came to 7 bases. The CDR3 has 14 amino acids. The germline V gene encodes CDR1 KGHSH and CDR2 LQKENI. The CDR3 loop reads CASSPRTVNTEAFF. CDR3 nucleotides: TGTGCCAGCTCACCAAGGACGGTGAACACTGAAGCTTTCTTT.

Of note for this clonotype: Since a much larger clone is just one base distant, this may be a read error. The chain recombines TRBV6-1 with TRBJ2-5, with D maybe TRBD1 (5 bases). The CDR3 covers 13 residues. The germline CDR1 and CDR2 sequences are MNHNS and SASEGT. CDR3 nucleotide sequence: TGTGCCGGCAGCAACGACAGACTAGAGACCCAGTACTTC. Encoded protein: CAGSNDRLETQYF.